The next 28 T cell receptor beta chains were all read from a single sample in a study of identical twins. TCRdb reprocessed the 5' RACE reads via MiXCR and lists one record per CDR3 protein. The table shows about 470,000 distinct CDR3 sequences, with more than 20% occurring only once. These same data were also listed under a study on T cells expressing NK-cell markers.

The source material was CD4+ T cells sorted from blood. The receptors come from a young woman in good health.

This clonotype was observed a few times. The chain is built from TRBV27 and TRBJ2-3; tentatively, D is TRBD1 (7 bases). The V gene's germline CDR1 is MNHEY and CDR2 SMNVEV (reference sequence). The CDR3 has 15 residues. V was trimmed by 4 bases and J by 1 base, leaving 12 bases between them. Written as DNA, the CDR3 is TGTGCCAGCAGTTGGAGGGGGCACCGCACAGATACGCAGTATTTT. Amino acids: CASSWRGHRTDTQYF.

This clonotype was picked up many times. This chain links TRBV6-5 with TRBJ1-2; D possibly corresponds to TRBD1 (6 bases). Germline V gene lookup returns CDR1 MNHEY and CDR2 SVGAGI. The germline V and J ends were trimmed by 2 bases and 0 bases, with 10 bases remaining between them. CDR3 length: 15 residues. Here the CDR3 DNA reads TGTGCCAGCAGTTACGTGGCAGGGGCTAACTATGGCTACACCTTC. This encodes CASSYVAGANYGYTF.

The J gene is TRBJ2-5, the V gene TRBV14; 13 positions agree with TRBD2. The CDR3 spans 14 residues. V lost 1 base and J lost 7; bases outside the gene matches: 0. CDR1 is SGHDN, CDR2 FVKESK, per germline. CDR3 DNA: TGTGCCAGCAGCCAAGGGACTAGCGGGGGGACCCAGTACTTC. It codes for CASSQGTSGGTQYF.

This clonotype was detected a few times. The CDR3 DNA sequence: TGTGCCAGCAGAGTGGTTCTCTCGAACACTGAAGCTTTCTTT. As protein: CASRVVLSNTEAFF. This chain connects TRBV2 to TRBJ1-1; no definite D call. The length of the CDR3 is 14 residues. The germline V gene encodes CDR1 SNHLY and CDR2 FYNNEI. Trimming took off 6 bases at V and 1 base at J, with 12 bases between the two ends.

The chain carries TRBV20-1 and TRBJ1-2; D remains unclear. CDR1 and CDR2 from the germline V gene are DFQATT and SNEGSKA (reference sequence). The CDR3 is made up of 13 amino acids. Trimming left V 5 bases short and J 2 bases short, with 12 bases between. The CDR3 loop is CSAPVLGNYGYTF. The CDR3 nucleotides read TGCAGTGCTCCAGTACTGGGGAACTATGGCTACACCTTC.

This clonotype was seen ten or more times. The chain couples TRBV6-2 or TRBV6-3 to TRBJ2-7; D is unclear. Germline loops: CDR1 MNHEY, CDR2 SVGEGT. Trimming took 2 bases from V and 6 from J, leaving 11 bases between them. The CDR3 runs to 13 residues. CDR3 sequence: CASSYTENAEQYF. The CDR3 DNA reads TGTGCCAGCAGTTACACGGAAAACGCCGAGCAGTACTTC.

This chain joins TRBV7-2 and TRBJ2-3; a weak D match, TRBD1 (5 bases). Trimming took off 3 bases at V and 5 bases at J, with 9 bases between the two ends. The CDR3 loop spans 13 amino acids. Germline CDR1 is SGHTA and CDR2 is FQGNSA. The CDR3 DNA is TGTGCCAGCAGCTTTGGGGCGGAAGATACGCAGTATTTT. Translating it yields CASSFGAEDTQYF.

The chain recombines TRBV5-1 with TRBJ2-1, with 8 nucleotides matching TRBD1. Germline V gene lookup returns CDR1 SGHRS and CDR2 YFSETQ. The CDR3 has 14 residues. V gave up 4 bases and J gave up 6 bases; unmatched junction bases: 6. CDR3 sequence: CASSPGQGPNEQFF. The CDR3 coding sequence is TGCGCCAGCAGCCCAGGACAGGGCCCCAATGAGCAGTTCTTC. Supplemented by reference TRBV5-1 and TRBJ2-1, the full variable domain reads KAGVTQTPRYLIKTRGQQVTLSCSPISGHRSVSWYQQTPGQGLQFLFEYFSETQRNKGNFPGRFSGRQFSNSRSEMNVSTLELGDSALYLCASSPGQGPNEQFFGPGTRLTVL.

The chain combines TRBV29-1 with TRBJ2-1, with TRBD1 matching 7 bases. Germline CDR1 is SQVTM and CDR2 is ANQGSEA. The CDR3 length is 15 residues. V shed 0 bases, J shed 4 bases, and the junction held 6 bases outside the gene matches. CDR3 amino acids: CSVEDPGGFYNEQFF. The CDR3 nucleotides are TGCAGCGTTGAAGATCCAGGGGGTTTTTACAATGAGCAGTTCTTC.

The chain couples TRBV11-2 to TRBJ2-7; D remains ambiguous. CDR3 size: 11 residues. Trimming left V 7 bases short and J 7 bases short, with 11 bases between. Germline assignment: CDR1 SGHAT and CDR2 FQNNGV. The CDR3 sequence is CASIIFREQYF. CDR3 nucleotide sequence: TGTGCCAGCATCATCTTCAGGGAGCAGTACTTC.

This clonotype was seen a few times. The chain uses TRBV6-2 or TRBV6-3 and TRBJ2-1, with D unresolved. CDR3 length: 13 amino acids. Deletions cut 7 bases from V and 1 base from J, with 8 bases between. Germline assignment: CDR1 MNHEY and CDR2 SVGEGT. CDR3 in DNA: TGTGCCAGCACCCAGTATTCCTACAATGAGCAGTTCTTC. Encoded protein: CASTQYSYNEQFF.

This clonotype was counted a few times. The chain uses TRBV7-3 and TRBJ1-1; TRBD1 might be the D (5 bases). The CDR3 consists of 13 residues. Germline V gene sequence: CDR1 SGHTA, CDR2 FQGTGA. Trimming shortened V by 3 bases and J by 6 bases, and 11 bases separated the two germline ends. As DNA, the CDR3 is TGTGCCAGCAGCTTTCACCAGGGATCTGAAGCTTTCTTT. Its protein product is CASSFHQGSEAFF.

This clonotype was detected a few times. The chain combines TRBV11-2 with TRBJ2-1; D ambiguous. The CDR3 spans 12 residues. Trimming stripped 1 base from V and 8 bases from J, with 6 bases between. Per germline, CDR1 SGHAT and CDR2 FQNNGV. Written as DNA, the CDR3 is TGTGCCAGCAGCTTAGGGATTCATGAGCAGTTCTTC. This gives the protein CASSLGIHEQFF.

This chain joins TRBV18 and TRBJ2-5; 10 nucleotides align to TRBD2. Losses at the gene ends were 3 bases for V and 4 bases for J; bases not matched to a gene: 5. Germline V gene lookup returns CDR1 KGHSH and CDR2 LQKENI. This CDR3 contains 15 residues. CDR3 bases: TGTGCCAGCTCACCCGGGACTAGCGCTGGAGAGACCCAGTACTTC. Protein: CASSPGTSAGETQYF. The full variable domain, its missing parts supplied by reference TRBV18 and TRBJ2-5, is NAGVMQNPRHLVRRRGQEARLRCSPMKGHSHVYWYRQLPEEGLKFMVYLQKENIIDESGMPKERFSAEFPKEGPSILRIQQVVRGDSAAYFCASSPGTSAGETQYFGPGTRLLVL.

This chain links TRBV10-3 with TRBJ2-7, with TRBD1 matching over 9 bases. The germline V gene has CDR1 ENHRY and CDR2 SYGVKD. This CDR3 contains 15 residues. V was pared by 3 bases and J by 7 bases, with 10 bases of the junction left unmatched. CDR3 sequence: CAISDLTGGVPEQYF. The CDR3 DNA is TGTGCCATCAGTGACCTGACAGGGGGTGTCCCAGAGCAGTACTTC.

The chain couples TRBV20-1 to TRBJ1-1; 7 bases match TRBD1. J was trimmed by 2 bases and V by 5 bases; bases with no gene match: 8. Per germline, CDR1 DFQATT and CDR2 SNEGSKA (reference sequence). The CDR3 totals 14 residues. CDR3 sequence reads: CSALTGFVNTEAFF. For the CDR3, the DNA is TGCAGTGCTCTGACAGGGTTCGTAAACACTGAAGCTTTCTTT.

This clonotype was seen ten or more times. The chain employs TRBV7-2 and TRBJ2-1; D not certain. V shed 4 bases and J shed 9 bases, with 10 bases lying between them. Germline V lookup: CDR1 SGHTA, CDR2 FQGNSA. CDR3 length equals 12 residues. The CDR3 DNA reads TGTGCCAGCAGCTCATCGCCCGGTGAGCAGTTCTTC. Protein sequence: CASSSSPGEQFF.

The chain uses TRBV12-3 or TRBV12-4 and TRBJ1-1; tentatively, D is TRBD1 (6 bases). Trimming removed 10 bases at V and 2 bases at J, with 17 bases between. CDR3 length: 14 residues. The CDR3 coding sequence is TGTGCCACTTCCCGGAGGGGGGGTAACACTGAAGCTTTCTTT. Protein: CATSRRGGNTEAFF.

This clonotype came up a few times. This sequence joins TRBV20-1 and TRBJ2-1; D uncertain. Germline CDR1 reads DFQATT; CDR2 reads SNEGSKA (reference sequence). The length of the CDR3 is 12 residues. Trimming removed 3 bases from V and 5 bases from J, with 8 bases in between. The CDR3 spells CSASRRDNEQFF. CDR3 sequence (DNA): TGCAGTGCTAGCCGACGCGACAATGAGCAGTTCTTC.

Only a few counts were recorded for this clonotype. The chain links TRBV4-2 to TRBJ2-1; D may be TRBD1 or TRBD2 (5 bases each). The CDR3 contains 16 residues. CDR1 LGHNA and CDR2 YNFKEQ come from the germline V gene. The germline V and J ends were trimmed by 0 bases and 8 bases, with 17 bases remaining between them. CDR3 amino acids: CASSQDGGGPRDEQFF. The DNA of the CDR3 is TGTGCCAGCAGCCAAGATGGGGGTGGCCCCAGGGATGAGCAGTTCTTC.

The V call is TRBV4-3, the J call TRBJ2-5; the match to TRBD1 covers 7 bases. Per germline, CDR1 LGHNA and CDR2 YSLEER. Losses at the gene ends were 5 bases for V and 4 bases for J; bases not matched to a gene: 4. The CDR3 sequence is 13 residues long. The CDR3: CASSEQGSETQYF. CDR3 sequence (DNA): TGCGCCAGCAGCGAACAGGGGTCAGAGACCCAGTACTTC.

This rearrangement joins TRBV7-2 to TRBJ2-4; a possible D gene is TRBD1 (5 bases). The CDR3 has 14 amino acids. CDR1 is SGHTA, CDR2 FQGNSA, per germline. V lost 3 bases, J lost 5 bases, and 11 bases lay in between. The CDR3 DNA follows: TGTGCCAGCAGCTTCAGGGTTGGAGAAAACATTCAGTACTTC. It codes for CASSFRVGENIQYF.

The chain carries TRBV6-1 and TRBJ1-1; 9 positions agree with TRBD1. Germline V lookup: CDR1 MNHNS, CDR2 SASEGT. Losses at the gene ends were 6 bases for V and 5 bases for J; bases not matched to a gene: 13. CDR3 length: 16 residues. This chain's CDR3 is CASRLKQGASWTEAFF. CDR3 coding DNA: TGTGCCAGCAGGCTAAAACAGGGGGCGAGTTGGACTGAAGCTTTCTTT.

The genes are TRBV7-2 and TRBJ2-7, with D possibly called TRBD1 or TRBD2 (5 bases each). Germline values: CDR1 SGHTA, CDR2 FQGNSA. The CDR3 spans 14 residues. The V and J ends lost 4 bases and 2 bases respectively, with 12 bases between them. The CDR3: CASSSRDGPYEQYF. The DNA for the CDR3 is TGTGCCAGCAGCTCACGGGACGGACCCTACGAGCAGTACTTC.

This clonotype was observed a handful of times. The CDR3 loop is CASSEKTSRKTQYF. The CDR3 coding sequence is TGTGCCAGCAGCGAAAAGACTAGCCGTAAGACCCAGTACTTC. V usage is TRBV6-1 and J usage is TRBJ2-5, with 7 bases that match TRBD2. There are 14 residues in the CDR3. Germline CDR1 is MNHNS and CDR2 is SASEGT. V lost 6 bases and J lost 6; bases outside the gene matches: 10.

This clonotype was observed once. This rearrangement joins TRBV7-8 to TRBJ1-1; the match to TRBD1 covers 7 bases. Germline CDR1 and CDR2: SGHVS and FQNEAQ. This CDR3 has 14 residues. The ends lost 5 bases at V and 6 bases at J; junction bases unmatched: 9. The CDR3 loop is CASSLLRTGAEAFF. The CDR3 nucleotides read TGTGCCAGCAGCCTCCTGAGGACAGGCGCTGAAGCTTTCTTT.

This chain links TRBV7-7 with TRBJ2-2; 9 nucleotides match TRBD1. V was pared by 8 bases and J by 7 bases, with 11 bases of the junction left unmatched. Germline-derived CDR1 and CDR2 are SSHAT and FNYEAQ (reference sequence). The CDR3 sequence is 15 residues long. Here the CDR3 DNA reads TGTGCCAGCGGACCGGGACAGGGCATCGGCGGGGAGCTGTTTTTT. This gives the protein CASGPGQGIGGELFF.

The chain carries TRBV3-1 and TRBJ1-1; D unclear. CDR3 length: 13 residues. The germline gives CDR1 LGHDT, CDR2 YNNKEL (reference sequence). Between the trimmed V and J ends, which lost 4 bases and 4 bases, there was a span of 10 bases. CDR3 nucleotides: TGTGCCAGCAGCCTGTACACGAGCACTGAAGCTTTCTTT. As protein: CASSLYTSTEAFF. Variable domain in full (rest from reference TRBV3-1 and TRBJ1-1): DTAVSQTPKYLVTQMGNDKSIKCEQNLGHDTMYWYKQDSKKFLKIMFSYNNKELIINETVPNRFSPKSPDKAHLNLHINSLELGDSAVYFCASSLYTSTEAFFGQGTRLTVV.